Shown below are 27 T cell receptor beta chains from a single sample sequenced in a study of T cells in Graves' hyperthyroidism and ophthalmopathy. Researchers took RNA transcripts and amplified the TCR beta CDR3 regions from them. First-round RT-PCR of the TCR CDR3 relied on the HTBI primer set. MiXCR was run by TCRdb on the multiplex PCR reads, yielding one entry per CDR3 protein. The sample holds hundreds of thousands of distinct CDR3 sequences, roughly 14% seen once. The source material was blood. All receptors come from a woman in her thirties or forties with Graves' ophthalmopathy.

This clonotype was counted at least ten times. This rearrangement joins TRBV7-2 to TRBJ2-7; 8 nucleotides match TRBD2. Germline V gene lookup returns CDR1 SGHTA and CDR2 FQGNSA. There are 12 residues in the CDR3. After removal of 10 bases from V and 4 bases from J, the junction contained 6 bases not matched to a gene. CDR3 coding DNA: TGTGCCACGGGGGGGAGCCTTTACGAGCAGTACTTC. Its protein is CATGGSLYEQYF.

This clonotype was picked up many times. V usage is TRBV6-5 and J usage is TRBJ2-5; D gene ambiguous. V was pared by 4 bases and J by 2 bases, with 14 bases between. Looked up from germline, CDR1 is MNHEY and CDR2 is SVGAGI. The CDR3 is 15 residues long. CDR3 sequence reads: CASSSGRLVQETQYF. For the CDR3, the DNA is TGTGCCAGCAGTTCCGGCCGTTTGGTACAAGAGACCCAGTACTTC.

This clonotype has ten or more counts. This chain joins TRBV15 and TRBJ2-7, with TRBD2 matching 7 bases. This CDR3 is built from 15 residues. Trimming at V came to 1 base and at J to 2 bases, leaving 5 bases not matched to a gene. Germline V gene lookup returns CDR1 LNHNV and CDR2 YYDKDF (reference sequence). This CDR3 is CATSRASGGTYEQYF. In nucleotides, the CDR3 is TGTGCCACCAGCAGAGCGTCGGGAGGAACCTACGAGCAGTACTTC.

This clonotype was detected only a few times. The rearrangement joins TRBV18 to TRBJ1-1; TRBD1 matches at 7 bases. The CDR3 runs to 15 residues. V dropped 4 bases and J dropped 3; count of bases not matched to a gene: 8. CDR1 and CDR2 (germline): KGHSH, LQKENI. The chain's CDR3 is CASSLVRQGDTEAFF. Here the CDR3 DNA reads TGTGCCAGCTCACTGGTTAGACAGGGCGACACTGAAGCTTTCTTT.

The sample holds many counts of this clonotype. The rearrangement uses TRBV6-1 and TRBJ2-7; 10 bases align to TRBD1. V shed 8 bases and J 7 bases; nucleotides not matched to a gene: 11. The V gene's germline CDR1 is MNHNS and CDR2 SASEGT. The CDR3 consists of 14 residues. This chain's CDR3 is CASSRGTGAEEQYF. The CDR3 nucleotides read TGTGCCAGCTCGAGGGGGACAGGGGCTGAAGAGCAGTACTTC.

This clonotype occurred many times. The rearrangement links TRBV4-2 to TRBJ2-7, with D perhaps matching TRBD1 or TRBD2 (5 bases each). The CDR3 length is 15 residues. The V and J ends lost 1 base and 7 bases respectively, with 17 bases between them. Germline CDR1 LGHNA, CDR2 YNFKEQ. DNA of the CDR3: TGTGCCAGCAGCCAAGCATCGGGACCCCCGGAAGAGCAGTACTTC. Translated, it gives CASSQASGPPEEQYF.

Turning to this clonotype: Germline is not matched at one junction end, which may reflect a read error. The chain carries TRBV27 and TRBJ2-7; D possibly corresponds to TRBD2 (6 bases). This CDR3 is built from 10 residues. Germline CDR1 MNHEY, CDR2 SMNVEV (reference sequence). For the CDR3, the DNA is TGTGCCAGCAGTTCACCGTGGGGGGACTTC. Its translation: CASSSPWGDF.

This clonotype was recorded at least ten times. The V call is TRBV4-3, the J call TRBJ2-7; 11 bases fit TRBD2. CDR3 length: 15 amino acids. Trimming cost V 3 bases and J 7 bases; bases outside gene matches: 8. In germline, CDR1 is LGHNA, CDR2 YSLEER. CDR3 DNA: TGCGCCAGCAGCCATAAAACTAGCGGGAGTGGTGAGCAGTACTTC. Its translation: CASSHKTSGSGEQYF.

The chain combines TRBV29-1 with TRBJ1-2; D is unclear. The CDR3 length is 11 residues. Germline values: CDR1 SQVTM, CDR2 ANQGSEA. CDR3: CTTQRAYGYTF. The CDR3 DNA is TGCACCACTCAGAGGGCCTATGGCTACACCTTC.

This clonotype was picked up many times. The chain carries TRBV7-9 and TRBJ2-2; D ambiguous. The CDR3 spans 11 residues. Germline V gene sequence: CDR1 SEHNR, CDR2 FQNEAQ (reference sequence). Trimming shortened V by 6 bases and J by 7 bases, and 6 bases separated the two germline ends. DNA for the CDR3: TGTGCCAGCAGGGAAATCGGGGAGCTGTTTTTT. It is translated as CASREIGELFF.

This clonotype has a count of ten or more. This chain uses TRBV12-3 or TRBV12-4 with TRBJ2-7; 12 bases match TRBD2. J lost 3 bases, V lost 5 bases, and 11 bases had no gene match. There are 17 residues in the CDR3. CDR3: CASSPGTSGYLRYEQYF. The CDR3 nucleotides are TGTGCCAGCAGTCCGGGGACTAGCGGGTACCTCCGCTACGAGCAGTACTTC.

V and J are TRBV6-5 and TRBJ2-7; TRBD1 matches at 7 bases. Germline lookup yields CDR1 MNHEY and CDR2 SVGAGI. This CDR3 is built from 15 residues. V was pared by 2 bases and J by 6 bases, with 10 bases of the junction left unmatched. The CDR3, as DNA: TGTGCCAGCAGTTACAAGGGACAGTTTTCTGGCGAGCAGTACTTC. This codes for CASSYKGQFSGEQYF.

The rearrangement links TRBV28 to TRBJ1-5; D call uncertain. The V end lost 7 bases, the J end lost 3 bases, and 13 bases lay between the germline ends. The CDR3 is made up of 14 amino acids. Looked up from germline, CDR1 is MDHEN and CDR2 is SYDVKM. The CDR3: CASNLGRDNQPQHF. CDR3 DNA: TGTGCCAGCAATCTCGGACGGGACAATCAGCCCCAGCATTTT.

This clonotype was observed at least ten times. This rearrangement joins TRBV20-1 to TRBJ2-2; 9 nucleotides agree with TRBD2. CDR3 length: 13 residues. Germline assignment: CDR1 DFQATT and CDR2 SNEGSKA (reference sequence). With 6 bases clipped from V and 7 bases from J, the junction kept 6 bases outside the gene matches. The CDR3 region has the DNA TGCAGTGCGGCTAGCGGGGTCAGCGGGGAGCTGTTTTTT. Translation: CSAASGVSGELFF.

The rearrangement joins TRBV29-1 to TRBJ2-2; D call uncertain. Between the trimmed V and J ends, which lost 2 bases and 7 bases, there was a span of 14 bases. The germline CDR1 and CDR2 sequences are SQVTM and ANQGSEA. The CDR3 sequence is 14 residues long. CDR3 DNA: TGCAGCGTTGAAACAAGTAGAGGTGGCGGGGAGCTGTTTTTT. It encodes CSVETSRGGGELFF.

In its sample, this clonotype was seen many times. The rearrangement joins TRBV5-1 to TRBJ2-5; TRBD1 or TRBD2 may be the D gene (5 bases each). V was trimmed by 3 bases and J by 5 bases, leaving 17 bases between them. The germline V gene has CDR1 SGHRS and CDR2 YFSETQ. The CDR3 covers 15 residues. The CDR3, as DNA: TGCGCCAGCAGCTGGGGGTCTAGGGGCCCGGAGACCCAGTACTTC. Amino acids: CASSWGSRGPETQYF.

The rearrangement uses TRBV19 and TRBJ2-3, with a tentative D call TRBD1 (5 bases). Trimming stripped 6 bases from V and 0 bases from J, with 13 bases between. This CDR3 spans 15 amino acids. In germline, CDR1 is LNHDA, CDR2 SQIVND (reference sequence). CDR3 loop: CASRRQTASTDTQYF. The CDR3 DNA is TGTGCCAGTAGACGACAGACCGCTAGCACAGATACGCAGTATTTT.

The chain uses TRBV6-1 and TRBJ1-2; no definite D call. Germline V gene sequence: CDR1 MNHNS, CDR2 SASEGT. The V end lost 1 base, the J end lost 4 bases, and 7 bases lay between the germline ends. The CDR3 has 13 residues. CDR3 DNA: TGTGCCAGCAGTGAAGTGTGGGGCTATGGCTACACCTTC. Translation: CASSEVWGYGYTF.

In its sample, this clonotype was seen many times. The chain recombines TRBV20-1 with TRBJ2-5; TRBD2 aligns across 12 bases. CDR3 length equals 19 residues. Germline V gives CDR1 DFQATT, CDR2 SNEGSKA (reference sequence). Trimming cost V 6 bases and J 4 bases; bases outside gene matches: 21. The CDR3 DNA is TGCAGTGCGGTAGAGGTGACTAGCGGGAGATTAATCTTAGGAGAGACCCAGTACTTC. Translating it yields CSAVEVTSGRLILGETQYF.

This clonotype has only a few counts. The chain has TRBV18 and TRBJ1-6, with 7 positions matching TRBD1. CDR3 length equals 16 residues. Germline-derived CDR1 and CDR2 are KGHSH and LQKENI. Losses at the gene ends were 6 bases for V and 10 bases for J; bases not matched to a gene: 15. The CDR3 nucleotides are TGTGCCAGCTCTCCAAACACCCGGGACAGCCTGTCACCCCTCCACTTT. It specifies CASSPNTRDSLSPLHF. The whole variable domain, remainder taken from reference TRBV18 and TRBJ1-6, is NAGVMQNPRHLVRRRGQEARLRCSPMKGHSHVYWYRQLPEEGLKFMVYLQKENIIDESGMPKERFSAEFPKEGPSILRIQQVVRGDSAAYFCASSPNTRDSLSPLHFGNGTRLTVT.

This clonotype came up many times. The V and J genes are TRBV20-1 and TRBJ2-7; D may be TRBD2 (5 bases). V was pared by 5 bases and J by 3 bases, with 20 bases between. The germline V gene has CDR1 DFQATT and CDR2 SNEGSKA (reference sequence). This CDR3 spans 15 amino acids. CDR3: CSAGVGVTMDYEQYF. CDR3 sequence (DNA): TGCAGTGCTGGCGTTGGTGTGACTATGGACTACGAGCAGTACTTC.

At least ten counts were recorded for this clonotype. This CDR3 is CASSLGRGQGSYGYTF. The CDR3 DNA sequence: TGTGCCAGCAGCTTAGGGAGGGGACAGGGAAGCTATGGCTACACCTTC. The chain links TRBV11-1 to TRBJ1-2, with 9 bases fitting TRBD1. The J segment lost 4 bases and the V segment lost 1 base, leaving 7 bases of the junction unmatched. CDR1 is SGHAT and CDR2 is FQDESV in the germline V gene (reference sequence). The CDR3 length is 16 residues.

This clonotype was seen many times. CDR3 region: CASSPRDRVTGELFF. As DNA, the CDR3 is TGTGCCAGCAGCCCACGGGACAGGGTAACCGGGGAGCTGTTTTTT. The chain employs TRBV11-3 and TRBJ2-2, with 9 bases identical to TRBD1. The CDR3 is 15 amino acids. With V trimmed by 5 bases and J by 5 bases, 6 bases remained unmatched. CDR1 is SGHNT, CDR2 YENEEA, per germline.

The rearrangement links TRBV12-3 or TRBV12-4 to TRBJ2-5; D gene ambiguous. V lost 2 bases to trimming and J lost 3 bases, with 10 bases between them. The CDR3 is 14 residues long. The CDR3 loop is CASSLTTEKETQYF. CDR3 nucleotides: TGTGCCAGCAGTTTAACGACGGAGAAAGAGACCCAGTACTTC.

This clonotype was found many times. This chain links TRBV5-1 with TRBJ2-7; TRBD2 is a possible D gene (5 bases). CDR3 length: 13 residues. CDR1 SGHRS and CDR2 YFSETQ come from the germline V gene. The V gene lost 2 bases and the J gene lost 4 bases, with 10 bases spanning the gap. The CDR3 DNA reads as TGCGCCAGCAGCTTCGAGGGCGGGTACGAGCAGTACTTC. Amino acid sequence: CASSFEGGYEQYF.

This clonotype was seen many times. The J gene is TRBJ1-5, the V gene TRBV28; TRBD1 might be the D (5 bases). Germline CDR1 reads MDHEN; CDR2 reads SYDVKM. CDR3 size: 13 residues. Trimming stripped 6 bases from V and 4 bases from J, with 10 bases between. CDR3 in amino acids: CASRNQGNQPQHF. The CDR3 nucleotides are TGTGCCAGCAGGAATCAGGGAAATCAGCCCCAGCATTTT.

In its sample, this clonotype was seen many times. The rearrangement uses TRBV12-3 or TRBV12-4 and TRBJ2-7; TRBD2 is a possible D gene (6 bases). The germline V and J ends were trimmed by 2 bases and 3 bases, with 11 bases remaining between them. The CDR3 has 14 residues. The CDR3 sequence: CASSLKLAFYEQYF. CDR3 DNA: TGTGCCAGCAGTTTAAAACTAGCTTTCTACGAGCAGTACTTC.